These 13 T cell receptor beta chains came from one sample sequenced in a study of blood T cell repertoires in COVID-19. Method: immunoSEQ multiplex PCR; TCRdb's copy keeps in-frame clones and lacks some. Among some 350,000 clones listed, roughly nine tenths were seen once. Source material: PBMCs or T cells enriched from blood (not recorded which). Every receptor here comes from a man younger than 35 who had recovered from COVID-19.

The chain recombines TRBV5-1 with TRBJ1-1, with TRBD1 matching 7 bases. Per the germline V gene, CDR1 is SGHRS and CDR2 is YFSETQ. This CDR3 has 15 amino acids. V shed 6 bases, J shed 2 bases, and the junction held 10 bases outside the gene matches. The CDR3 region is CASTTRTGSNTEAFF. The CDR3 nucleotides read TGCGCCAGCACGACCCGGACAGGCTCAAACACTGAAGCTTTCTTT.

The chain uses TRBV6-2 or TRBV6-3 and TRBJ1-6; possibly TRBD1 for D (5 bases). V lost 5 bases and J lost 4, with 12 bases in between. CDR3 length equals 15 residues. The V gene's germline CDR1 is MNHEY and CDR2 SVGEGT. The CDR3 DNA is TGTGCCAGCAGTATGGGCCAGGGATATAATTCACCCCTCCACTTT. It codes for CASSMGQGYNSPLHF.

The gene calls are TRBV10-3 and TRBJ2-2; 7 positions match TRBD1. The V gene end was trimmed by 6 bases and the J gene end by 3 bases; junction bases not matched to a gene: 7. The CDR3 totals 15 residues. Per germline, CDR1 ENHRY and CDR2 SYGVKD. The CDR3 sequence: CAISRLGQDTGELFF. CDR3 sequence (DNA): TGTGCCATCAGCCGCCTCGGACAGGACACCGGGGAGCTGTTTTTT.

J is TRBJ1-1 and V is TRBV6-1, with 8 bases identical to TRBD1. Per the germline V gene, CDR1 is MNHNS and CDR2 is SASEGT. CDR3 size: 14 residues. Trimming took 3 bases from V and 5 from J; bases not matched to a gene: 5. CDR3 sequence: CASSENRGGTEAFF. The CDR3 bases are TGTGCCAGCAGTGAGAACAGGGGGGGGACTGAAGCTTTCTTT.

This rearrangement joins TRBV29-1 to TRBJ2-5, with D perhaps TRBD2 (6 bases). Trimming shortened V by 4 bases and J by 2 bases, and 14 bases separated the two germline ends. The germline CDR1 and CDR2 sequences are SQVTM and ANQGSEA. CDR3 size: 14 residues. The CDR3: CSVVLRTTQETQYF. CDR3 sequence (DNA): TGCAGCGTTGTCCTCAGGACTACTCAAGAGACCCAGTACTTC.

The chain combines TRBV10-1 with TRBJ2-2; no reliable D call. The CDR3 has 15 residues. Germline CDR1 and CDR2: WNHNN and SYGVQD (reference sequence). Trimming stripped 2 bases from V and 4 bases from J, with 11 bases between. The chain's CDR3 is CASSETRQGTGELFF. Here the CDR3 DNA reads TGCGCCAGCAGTGAGACACGACAAGGCACCGGGGAGCTGTTTTTT.

The genes are TRBV3-1 (or the pseudogene TRBV3-2) and TRBJ1-1, with 7 bases fitting TRBD1. The germline gives CDR1 LGHDT, CDR2 YNNKEL (reference sequence). The CDR3 is 14 amino acids. V lost 6 bases to trimming and J lost 2 bases; unmatched junction nucleotides: 6. The CDR3 DNA sequence: TGTGCCAGCAGGTTCGGACAGGTTAACACTGAAGCTTTCTTT. The encoded protein is CASRFGQVNTEAFF.

The chain is built from TRBV18 and TRBJ2-1; 7 bases line up with TRBD2. J gave up 7 bases and V 0 bases, and 6 bases lay outside the gene matches. Looked up from germline, CDR1 is KGHSH and CDR2 is LQKENI. The CDR3 contains 15 residues. The CDR3 here is CASSPPRGGLNEQFF. For the CDR3, the DNA is TGTGCCAGCTCACCACCTCGCGGGGGTTTGAATGAGCAGTTCTTC.

V and J are TRBV12-3 or TRBV12-4 and TRBJ2-7, with D possibly matching TRBD2 (6 bases). V gave up 3 bases and J gave up 7 bases, with 13 bases separating them. This CDR3 comprises 13 residues. CDR3 in DNA: TGTGCCAGCAGTTTCGGGAGAGCGAGGGAGCAGTACTTC. It is translated as CASSFGRAREQYF.

The V gene is TRBV4-2, the J gene TRBJ2-1, with D possibly being TRBD2 (5 bases). V was pared by 0 bases and J by 0 bases, with 12 bases between. Germline lookup yields CDR1 LGHNA and CDR2 YNFKEQ. The CDR3 is 17 amino acids. The CDR3 loop reads CASSQESGGSSYNEQFF. Written as DNA, the CDR3 is TGTGCCAGCAGCCAAGAAAGCGGCGGTAGCTCCTACAATGAGCAGTTCTTC.

This chain uses TRBV27 with TRBJ2-7; D is possibly TRBD1 (5 bases). Germline loops: CDR1 MNHEY, CDR2 SMNVEV (reference sequence). V was cut by 1 base and J by 4 bases, with 11 bases left in between. The CDR3 runs to 14 residues. The CDR3 region is CASSLLGPIYEQYF. As DNA, the CDR3 is TGTGCCAGCAGTTTATTGGGGCCGATTTACGAGCAGTACTTC.

This clone showed up just a few times. The chain employs TRBV7-9 and TRBJ1-1; weak D call: TRBD1 (6 bases). Trimming took off 4 bases at V and 0 bases at J, with 9 bases between the two ends. The CDR3 runs to 14 residues. Germline CDR1 SEHNR, CDR2 FQNEAQ (reference sequence). The CDR3 DNA follows: TGTGCCAGCAGCTCCGGACAGCTGAACACTGAAGCTTTCTTT. Encoded protein: CASSSGQLNTEAFF.

The CDR3 reads CASSPSGMSYNEQFF. In DNA, the CDR3 is TGTGCCAGCAGCCCTAGCGGGATGTCCTACAATGAGCAGTTCTTC. This chain links TRBV7-3 with TRBJ2-1; 9 bases line up with TRBD2. CDR1 SGHTA and CDR2 FQGTGA come from the germline V gene. CDR3 length equals 15 residues. Trimming cost V 5 bases and J 1 base; bases outside gene matches: 3.